This passage covers 19 T cell receptor beta chains from one sample sequenced in a study of T cell repertoires in cytomegalovirus infection (dated by TCRdb to about 2019). TCRdb lists the instrument as Illumina HiSeq 1500. Starting from the raw public reads, TCRdb applied fastp trimming at Q25, assembled clones with MiXCR and retained in-frame beta chains. Here each entry gathers all rows of one CDR3 protein and keeps the most common genes and DNA. This sample holds roughly 500,000 distinct CDR3 sequences; approximately 46% were observed only once. The top ten clones comprise around 45% of the sample. In light of the paper, this sample's treatment or condition label describes: in vitro stimulation with specific CMV peptide epitopes to enrich CMV-specific T cells. No cognate antigen is known for these TCRs. The material was cultured PBMCs, obtained from culture after CMV antigen stimulation. The receptors originated from a human donor in good health (CMV status not recorded). Some clones in this sample may be carry-over from other donors' samples.

In this sample, this clonotype turned up a few times. J is TRBJ2-5 and V is TRBV11-2; possible D gene TRBD2, 6 bases. The CDR3 runs 18 residues. CDR1 SGHAT and CDR2 FQNNGV come from the germline V gene. The germline V and J ends were trimmed by 1 base and 3 bases, with 21 bases remaining between them. CDR3 residues: CASSLGSGGLSKKETQYF. CDR3 bases: TGTGCCAGCAGCTTAGGTAGTGGAGGGCTATCAAAAAAAGAGACCCAGTACTTC.

CDR3 protein: CASSLRQRELDTQYF. CDR3 bases: TGCGCCAGCAGCTTGAGGCAGCGGGAGTTAGATACGCAGTATTTT. The chain combines TRBV5-1 with TRBJ2-3; 8 positions agree with TRBD2. The CDR3 spans 15 residues. Trimming cost V 1 base and J 5 bases; bases outside gene matches: 6. CDR1 and CDR2 (germline): SGHRS, YFSETQ.

This chain uses TRBV7-2 with TRBJ2-2; 7 nucleotides align to TRBD1. V was clipped by 5 bases and J by 9 bases; unmatched bases: 9. This CDR3 region has 14 residues. The germline gives CDR1 SGHTA, CDR2 FQGNSA. The CDR3 bases are TGTGCCAGCAGCCACAACAGGGGATGGCGGGAGCTGTTTTTT. It yields the protein CASSHNRGWRELFF.

A few counts support this clonotype. This chain connects TRBV4-3 to TRBJ2-7; D uncertain. Germline V gene lookup returns CDR1 LGHNA and CDR2 YSLEER. The length of the CDR3 is 14 residues. The ends were cut back, 0 bases at V and 3 bases at J, with 9 bases in the middle. The CDR3 loop is CASSQEGRSYEQYF. CDR3 DNA sequence: TGCGCCAGCAGCCAAGAAGGGCGGAGCTACGAGCAGTACTTC.

In this sample, this clonotype turned up a few times. V usage is TRBV7-6 and J usage is TRBJ1-3, with a possible D match to TRBD1 (5 bases). The ends were cut back, 2 bases at V and 1 base at J, with 15 bases in the middle. Germline lookup yields CDR1 SGHVS and CDR2 FNYEAQ. This CDR3 contains 17 residues. CDR3 nucleotide sequence: TGTGCCAGCAGCTTACAACCAGGGTCTCAGTCTGGAAACACCATATATTTT. Translation gives CASSLQPGSQSGNTIYF.

The gene calls are TRBV7-9 and TRBJ1-6, with 7 positions matching TRBD1. The trim removed 4 bases at V and 7 bases at J, leaving 7 bases unmatched. From germline, CDR1 is SEHNR and CDR2 FQNEAQ (reference sequence). The length of the CDR3 is 15 residues. The CDR3: CASSSRGQRNSPLHF. The DNA of the CDR3 is TGTGCCAGCAGCTCAAGGGGACAGCGAAATTCACCCCTCCACTTT.

This clonotype has just a few counts. This sequence joins TRBV7-2 and TRBJ1-2; 9 bases fit TRBD1. The CDR3 has 15 residues. Germline V lookup: CDR1 SGHTA, CDR2 FQGNSA. After removal of 5 bases from V and 6 bases from J, the junction contained 10 bases not matched to a gene. The CDR3 DNA follows: TGTGCCAGCAGCCGTCGGACAGGGGAGAGGAATGGCTACACCTTC. It codes for CASSRRTGERNGYTF. Using reference TRBV7-2 and TRBJ1-2 for the parts outside the CDR3, the full variable domain is GAGVSQSPSNKVTEKGKDVELRCDPISGHTALYWYRQSLGQGLEFLIYFQGNSAPDKSGLPSDRFSAERTGGSVSTLTIQRTQQEDSAVYLCASSRRTGERNGYTFGSGTRLTVV.

This clonotype was observed a handful of times. V gene TRBV27 combines with J gene TRBJ1-6, with TRBD1 as a possible D gene (5 bases). From germline, CDR1 is MNHEY and CDR2 SMNVEV (reference sequence). The ends were cut back, 0 bases at V and 4 bases at J, with 7 bases in the middle. The CDR3 runs 15 residues. CDR3 nucleotides: TGTGCCAGCAGTTTATCGGGGCGGTATAATTCACCCCTCCACTTT. This translates into CASSLSGRYNSPLHF.

A few counts support this clonotype. The genes are TRBV11-3 and TRBJ2-5; TRBD2 aligns across 10 bases. Per the germline V gene, CDR1 is SGHNT and CDR2 is YENEEA. The CDR3 loop spans 13 amino acids. V was clipped by 8 bases and J by 2 bases; unmatched bases: 2. CDR3 loop: CASFSGRQETQYF. For the CDR3, the DNA is TGTGCCAGCTTTAGCGGGAGGCAAGAGACCCAGTACTTC.

The chain recombines TRBV6-5 with TRBJ1-5; D unclear. V lost 4 bases to trimming and J lost 4 bases, with 8 bases between them. CDR1 and CDR2 (germline): MNHEY, SVGAGI. The CDR3 runs 13 residues. The CDR3 region is CASSSRPNQPQHF. The CDR3 DNA reads TGTGCCAGCAGTTCAAGGCCTAATCAGCCCCAGCATTTT.

The chain recombines TRBV20-1 with TRBJ1-5; tentative D call: TRBD1 (5 bases). The CDR3 has 14 residues. CDR1 is DFQATT, CDR2 SNEGSKA, per germline (reference sequence). Trimming took off 4 bases at V and 1 base at J, with 11 bases between the two ends. The CDR3 DNA is TGCAGTGCTAAGCGGGCAGGGAGCAATCAGCCCCAGCATTTT. Its protein is CSAKRAGSNQPQHF.

This clonotype has a count of ten or more. V gene TRBV7-2 combines with J gene TRBJ2-7; D ambiguous. The CDR3 consists of 15 residues. V was shortened by 4 bases and J by 3 bases, with 16 bases between the two germline ends. Germline V gene lookup returns CDR1 SGHTA and CDR2 FQGNSA. CDR3 residues: CASSSQVGLRYEQYF. The CDR3 DNA reads TGTGCCAGCAGCTCCCAAGTAGGTTTGCGCTACGAGCAGTACTTC.

This clonotype occurred a few times. The chain has TRBV6-2 or TRBV6-3 and TRBJ2-3, with 9 bases identical to TRBD1. In germline, CDR1 is MNHEY, CDR2 SVGEGT. This CDR3 contains 15 residues. The trim removed 4 bases at V and 4 bases at J, leaving 6 bases unmatched. The CDR3 reads CASSSGTGSSDTQYF. The CDR3 DNA reads as TGTGCCAGCAGTTCCGGGACAGGGAGTTCAGATACGCAGTATTTT.

The chain recombines TRBV6-6 with TRBJ1-2; TRBD1 matches at 10 bases. CDR1 MNHNY and CDR2 SVGAGI come from the germline V gene (reference sequence). This CDR3 comprises 15 residues. J lost 3 bases, V lost 7 bases, and 8 bases had no gene match. The CDR3 loop reads CASTEDRGSYYGYTF. The CDR3 nucleotides are TGTGCCAGCACCGAGGACAGGGGGTCATACTATGGCTACACCTTC.

In DNA form, the CDR3 reads TGTGCCAGCCTCCCGGGAGGGGCCTACAATGAGCAGTTCTTC. Amino acid sequence: CASLPGGAYNEQFF. The chain couples TRBV12-3 or TRBV12-4 to TRBJ2-1; 8 nucleotides match TRBD2. The CDR3 has 14 amino acids. With 8 bases clipped from V and 2 bases from J, the junction kept 5 bases outside the gene matches.

This chain joins TRBV20-1 and TRBJ2-5, with TRBD2 matching 10 bases. The CDR3 is 14 residues long. J was trimmed by 3 bases and V by 4 bases; bases with no gene match: 5. Looked up from germline, CDR1 is DFQATT and CDR2 is SNEGSKA (reference sequence). The DNA for the CDR3 is TGCAGTGCTACTCGGACTAGCGGAGAAGAGACCCAGTACTTC. As protein: CSATRTSGEETQYF.

This clonotype was seen at least ten times. The chain couples TRBV7-2 to TRBJ2-3; tentatively, D is TRBD1 or TRBD2 (5 bases each). CDR3 length: 14 residues. Deletions cut 5 bases from V and 6 bases from J, with 15 bases between. Germline V CDR1 and CDR2: SGHTA, FQGNSA. CDR3: CASSPAWGTDTQYF. The CDR3 DNA sequence: TGTGCCAGCAGCCCCGCCTGGGGGACGGATACGCAGTATTTT.

This chain joins TRBV7-8 and TRBJ2-3; 7 bases match TRBD2. Trimming at V came to 7 bases and at J to 1 base, leaving 8 bases not matched to a gene. Germline loops: CDR1 SGHVS, CDR2 FQNEAQ. The CDR3 runs to 15 residues. Here the CDR3 DNA reads TGTGCCAGCACCCCCGGCCGGGGGGGCACAGATACGCAGTATTTT. Translated: CASTPGRGGTDTQYF. The variable domain in full, with the rest retrieved from reference TRBV7-8 and TRBJ2-3, is GAGVSQSPRYKVAKRGQDVALRCDPISGHVSLFWYQQALGQGPEFLTYFQNEAQLDKSGLPSDRFFAERPEGSVSTLKIQRTQQEDSAVYLCASTPGRGGTDTQYFGPGTRLTVL.

This chain links TRBV6-1 with TRBJ2-7; D is unclear. In germline, CDR1 is MNHNS, CDR2 SASEGT. V gave up 7 bases and J gave up 3 bases, with 10 bases separating them. The CDR3 consists of 12 residues. The CDR3: CASTNFFYEQYF. The DNA for the CDR3 is TGTGCCAGCACTAACTTCTTCTACGAGCAGTACTTC.